Following are 2 T cell receptor beta chains from one sample sequenced in a study of T cell responses to AZD1222 COVID-19 vaccine. TCRdb's table, derived via immunoSEQ multiplex PCR, lists solely in-frame clones and lacks some. The data contain 120,000 to 150,000 clones, about 82% of them singletons. This material consisted of peripheral blood, taken 28 days after the second AZD1222 dose. These TCRs come from an adult who received the AZD1222 COVID-19 vaccine.

This chain connects TRBV3-1 (or the pseudogene TRBV3-2) to TRBJ1-1, with TRBD1 as a possible D gene (6 bases). Germline V lookup: CDR1 LGHDT, CDR2 YNNKEL (reference sequence). V gave up 1 base and J gave up 1 base, with 16 bases separating them. This CDR3 is 17 amino acids long. The CDR3 nucleotides read TGTGCCAGCAGCCAAGGCCTTTGGGGGCGGAGGAACACTGAAGCTTTCTTT. It codes for CASSQGLWGRRNTEAFF.

The rearrangement links TRBV5-6 to TRBJ2-5; D possibly matches TRBD1 or TRBD2 (5 bases each). Between the trimmed V and J ends, which lost 3 bases and 5 bases, there was a span of 14 bases. Germline CDR1 SGHDT, CDR2 YYEEEE. The CDR3 spans 14 residues. The CDR3 nucleotides read TGTGCCAGCAGCTCCTTTATGGGGGAGGAGACCCAGTACTTC. Amino acids: CASSSFMGEETQYF.